The clone carrying this TCR beta chain was found many times. The investigators amplified TCR beta CDR3 regions from RNA transcripts. First-round RT-PCR with HTBI primers amplified the TCR CDR3 region. MiXCR, run by TCRdb on the multiplex PCR reads, gives a single entry per CDR3 protein. The table lists around 440,000 distinct CDR3 sequences, about 15% of them singletons, with 7.7% in the top ten. This record belongs to a study of T cells in Graves' hyperthyroidism and ophthalmopathy. Hyperthyroidism patients were newly diagnosed, had disease duration under 2 months, and were aged 18 to 65 years. Together with thyroid ultrasound, orbital computed tomography, serum thyroxine and TRAb, clinical symptoms were used for diagnoses. Trimming cost V 4 bases and J 0 bases, with 10 bases left between them. Germline CDR1 reads SQVTM; CDR2 reads ANQGSEA. The CDR3 extends over 14 amino acids.

The sequence was collected from a woman younger than 35 with Graves' hyperthyroidism. This rearrangement joins TRBV29-1 to TRBJ1-5, with D maybe TRBD1 (6 bases). Source material: blood. The CDR3 loop reads CSVAGDNSNQPQHF. The CDR3 DNA sequence: TGCAGCGTTGCGGGGGACAATAGCAATCAGCCCCAGCATTTT.